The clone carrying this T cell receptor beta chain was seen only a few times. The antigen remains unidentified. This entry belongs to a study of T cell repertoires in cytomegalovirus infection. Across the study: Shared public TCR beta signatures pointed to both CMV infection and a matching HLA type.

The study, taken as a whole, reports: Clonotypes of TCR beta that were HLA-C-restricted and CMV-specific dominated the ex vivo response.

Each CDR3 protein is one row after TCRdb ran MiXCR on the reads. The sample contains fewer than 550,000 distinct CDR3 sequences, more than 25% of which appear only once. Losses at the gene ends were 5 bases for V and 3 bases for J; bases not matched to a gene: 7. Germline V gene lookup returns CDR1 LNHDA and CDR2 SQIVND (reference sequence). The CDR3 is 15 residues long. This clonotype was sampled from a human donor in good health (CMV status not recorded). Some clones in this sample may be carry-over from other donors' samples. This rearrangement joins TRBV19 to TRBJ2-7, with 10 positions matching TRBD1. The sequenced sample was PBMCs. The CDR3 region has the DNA TGTGCCAGTAGTTCCCGGGACAGGGGTGTCTACGAGCAGTACTTC. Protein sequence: CASSSRDRGVYEQYF.